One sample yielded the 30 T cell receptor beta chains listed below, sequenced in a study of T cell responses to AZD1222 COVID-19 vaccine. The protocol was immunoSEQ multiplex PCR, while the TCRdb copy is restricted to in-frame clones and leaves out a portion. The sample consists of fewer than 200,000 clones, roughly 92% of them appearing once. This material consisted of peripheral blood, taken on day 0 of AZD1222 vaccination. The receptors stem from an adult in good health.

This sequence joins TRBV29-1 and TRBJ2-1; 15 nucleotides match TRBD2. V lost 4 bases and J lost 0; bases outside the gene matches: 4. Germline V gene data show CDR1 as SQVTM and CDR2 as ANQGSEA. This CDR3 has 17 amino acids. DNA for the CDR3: TGCAGCGTTGGGACTAGCGGGGGGGATACCTCCTACAATGAGCAGTTCTTC. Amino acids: CSVGTSGGDTSYNEQFF.

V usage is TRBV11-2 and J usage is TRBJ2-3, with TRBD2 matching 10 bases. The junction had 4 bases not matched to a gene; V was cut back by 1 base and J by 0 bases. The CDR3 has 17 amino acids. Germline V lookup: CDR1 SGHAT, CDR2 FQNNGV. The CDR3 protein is CASSLGETSGSTDTQYF. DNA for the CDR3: TGTGCCAGCAGCTTAGGTGAGACTAGCGGGAGCACAGATACGCAGTATTTT.

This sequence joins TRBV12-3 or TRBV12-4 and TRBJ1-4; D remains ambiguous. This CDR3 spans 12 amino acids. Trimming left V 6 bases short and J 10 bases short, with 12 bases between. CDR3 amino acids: CASSQTNGKLFF. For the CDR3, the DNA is TGTGCCAGCAGCCAGACAAACGGAAAACTGTTTTTT.

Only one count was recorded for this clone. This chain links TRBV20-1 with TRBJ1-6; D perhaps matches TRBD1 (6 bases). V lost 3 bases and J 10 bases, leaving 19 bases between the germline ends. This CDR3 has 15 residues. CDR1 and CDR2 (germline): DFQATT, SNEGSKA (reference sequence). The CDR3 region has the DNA TGCAGTGCTAGTCCCCCTGGGGGGGCCGGGTCACCCCTCCACTTT. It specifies CSASPPGGAGSPLHF.

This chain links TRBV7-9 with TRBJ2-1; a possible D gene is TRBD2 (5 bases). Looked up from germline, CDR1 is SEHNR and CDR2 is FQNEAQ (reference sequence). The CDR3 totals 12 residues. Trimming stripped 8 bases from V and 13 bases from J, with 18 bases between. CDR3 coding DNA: TGTGCCAGCCGTAACAGCCGACGGGGACAGTTCTTC. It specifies CASRNSRRGQFF.

CDR3 loop: CASSFDSGNYGYTF. The CDR3 coding sequence is TGTGCCAGCAGCTTTGATTCGGGGAACTATGGCTACACCTTC. The chain links TRBV5-4 to TRBJ1-2, with D unresolved. V was pared by 2 bases and J by 2 bases, with 10 bases between. Germline CDR1 is SGHNT and CDR2 is YYREEE (reference sequence). The CDR3 sequence is 14 residues long. Using reference TRBV5-4 and TRBJ1-2 for the parts outside the CDR3, the full variable domain is ETGVTQSPTHLIKTRGQQVTLRCSSQSGHNTVSWYQQALGQGPQFIFQYYREEENGRGNFPPRFSGLQFPNYSSELNVNALELDDSALYLCASSFDSGNYGYTFGSGTRLTVV.

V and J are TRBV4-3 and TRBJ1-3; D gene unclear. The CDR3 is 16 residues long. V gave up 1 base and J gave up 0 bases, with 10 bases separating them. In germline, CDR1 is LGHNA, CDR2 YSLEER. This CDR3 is CASSQGAVISGNTIYF. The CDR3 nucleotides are TGCGCCAGCAGCCAAGGTGCAGTAATCTCTGGAAACACCATATATTTT.

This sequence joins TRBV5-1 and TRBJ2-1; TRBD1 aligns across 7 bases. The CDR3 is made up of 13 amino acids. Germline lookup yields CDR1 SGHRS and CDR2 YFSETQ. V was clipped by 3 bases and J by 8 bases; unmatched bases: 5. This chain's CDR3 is CASSSQGLDEQFF. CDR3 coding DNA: TGCGCCAGCAGCTCACAGGGGTTGGATGAGCAGTTCTTC.

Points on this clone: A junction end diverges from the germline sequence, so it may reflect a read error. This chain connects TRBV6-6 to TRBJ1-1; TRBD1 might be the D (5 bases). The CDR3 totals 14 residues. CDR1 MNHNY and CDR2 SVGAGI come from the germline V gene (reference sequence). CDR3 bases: TGTGCCAGCCGTTACAGGAGCATGAACACTGAAGCTTTCTTT. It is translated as CASRYRSMNTEAFF.

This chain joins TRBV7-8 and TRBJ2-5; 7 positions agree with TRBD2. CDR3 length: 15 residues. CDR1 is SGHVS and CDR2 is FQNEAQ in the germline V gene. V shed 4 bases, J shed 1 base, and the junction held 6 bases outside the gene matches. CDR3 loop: CASSSVTGGQETQYF. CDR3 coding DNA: TGTGCCAGCAGCTCTGTCACGGGGGGCCAAGAGACCCAGTACTTC. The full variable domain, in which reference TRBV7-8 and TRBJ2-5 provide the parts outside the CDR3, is GAGVSQSPRYKVAKRGQDVALRCDPISGHVSLFWYQQALGQGPEFLTYFQNEAQLDKSGLPSDRFFAERPEGSVSTLKIQRTQQEDSAVYLCASSSVTGGQETQYFGPGTRLLVL.

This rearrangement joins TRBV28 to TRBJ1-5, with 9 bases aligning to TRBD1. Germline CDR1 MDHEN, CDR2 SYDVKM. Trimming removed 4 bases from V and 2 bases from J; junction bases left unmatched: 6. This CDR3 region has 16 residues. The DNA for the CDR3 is TGTGCCAGCAGTTCGGGGACAGGGCTTCGCAATCAGCCCCAGCATTTT. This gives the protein CASSSGTGLRNQPQHF.

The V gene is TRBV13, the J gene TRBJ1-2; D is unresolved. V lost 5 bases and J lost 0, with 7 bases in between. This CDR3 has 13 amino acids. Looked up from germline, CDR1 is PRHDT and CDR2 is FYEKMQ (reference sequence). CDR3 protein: CASSLRTNYGYTF. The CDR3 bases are TGTGCCAGCAGCCTGCGGACTAACTATGGCTACACCTTC.

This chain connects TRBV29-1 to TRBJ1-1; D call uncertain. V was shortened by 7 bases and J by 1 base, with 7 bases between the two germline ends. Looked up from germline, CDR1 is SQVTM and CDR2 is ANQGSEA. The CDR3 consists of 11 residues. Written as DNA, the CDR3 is TGCAGCGCTACAGAGAACACTGAAGCTTTCTTT. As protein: CSATENTEAFF.

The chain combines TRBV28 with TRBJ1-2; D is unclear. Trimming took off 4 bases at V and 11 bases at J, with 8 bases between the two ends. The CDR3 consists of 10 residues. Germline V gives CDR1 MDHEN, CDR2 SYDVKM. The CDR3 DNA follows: TGTGCCAGCAGTTCCGAGGGTTACACCTTC. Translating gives CASSSEGYTF.

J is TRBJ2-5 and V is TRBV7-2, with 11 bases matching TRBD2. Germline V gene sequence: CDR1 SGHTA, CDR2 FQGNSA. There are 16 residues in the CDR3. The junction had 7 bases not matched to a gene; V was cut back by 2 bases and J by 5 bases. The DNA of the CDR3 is TGTGCCAGCAGCTTACCTAGCGGGGGGCCGGGGGAGACCCAGTACTTC. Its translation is CASSLPSGGPGETQYF.

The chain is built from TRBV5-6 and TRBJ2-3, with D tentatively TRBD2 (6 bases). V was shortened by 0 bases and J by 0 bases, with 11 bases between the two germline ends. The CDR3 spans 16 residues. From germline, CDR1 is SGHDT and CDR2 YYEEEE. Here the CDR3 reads CASSLARGRSTDTQYF. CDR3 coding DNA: TGTGCCAGCAGCTTGGCAAGAGGGAGGAGCACAGATACGCAGTATTTT.

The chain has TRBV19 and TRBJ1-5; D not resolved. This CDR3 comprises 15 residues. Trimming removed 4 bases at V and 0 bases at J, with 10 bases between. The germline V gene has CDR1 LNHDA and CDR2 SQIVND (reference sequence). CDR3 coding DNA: TGTGCCAGTAGTACCCGGGCCGCTAGCAATCAGCCCCAGCATTTT. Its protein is CASSTRAASNQPQHF.

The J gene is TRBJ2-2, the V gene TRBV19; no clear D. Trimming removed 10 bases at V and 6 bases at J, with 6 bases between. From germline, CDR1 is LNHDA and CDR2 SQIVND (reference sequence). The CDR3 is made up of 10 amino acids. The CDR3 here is CATLAGELFF. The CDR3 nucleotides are TGTGCCACACTCGCCGGGGAGCTGTTTTTT. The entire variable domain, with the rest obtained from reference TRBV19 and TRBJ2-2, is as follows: DGGITQSPKYLFRKEGQNVTLSCEQNLNHDAMYWYRQDPGQGLRLIYYSQIVNDFQKGDIAEGYSVSREKKESFPLTVTSAQKNPTAFYLCATLAGELFFGEGSRLTVL.

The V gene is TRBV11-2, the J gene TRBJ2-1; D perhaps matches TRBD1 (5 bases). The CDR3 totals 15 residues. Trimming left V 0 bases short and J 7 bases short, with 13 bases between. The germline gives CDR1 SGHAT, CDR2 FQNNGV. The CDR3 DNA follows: TGTGCCAGCAGCTTAGATTTGCAGGGTTCTAATGAGCAGTTCTTC. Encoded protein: CASSLDLQGSNEQFF. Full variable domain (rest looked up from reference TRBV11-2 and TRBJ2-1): EAGVAQSPRYKIIEKRQSVAFWCNPISGHATLYWYQQILGQGPKLLIQFQNNGVVDDSQLPKDRFSAERLKGVDSTLKIQPAKLEDSAVYLCASSLDLQGSNEQFFGPGTRLTVL.

The CDR3 DNA reads TGTGCCAGCAGCACTCCCGGGAAACCCTACGAGCAGTACTTC. Protein sequence: CASSTPGKPYEQYF. The chain employs TRBV7-2 and TRBJ2-7; D is possibly TRBD2 (5 bases). Looked up from germline, CDR1 is SGHTA and CDR2 is FQGNSA. The CDR3 loop spans 14 amino acids. Deletions cut 5 bases from V and 2 bases from J, with 13 bases between. The entire variable domain, with the rest obtained from reference TRBV7-2 and TRBJ2-7, is as follows: GAGVSQSPSNKVTEKGKDVELRCDPISGHTALYWYRQSLGQGLEFLIYFQGNSAPDKSGLPSDRFSAERTGGSVSTLTIQRTQQEDSAVYLCASSTPGKPYEQYFGPGTRLTVT.

The CDR3 loop is CSASRSDPSNQPQHF. The CDR3 nucleotides read TGCAGTGCTAGTAGGTCCGATCCAAGCAATCAGCCCCAGCATTTT. V and J are TRBV20-1 and TRBJ1-5; the D is unclear. CDR1 is DFQATT, CDR2 SNEGSKA, per germline (reference sequence). The CDR3 is 15 amino acids. Trimming took off 3 bases at V and 1 base at J, with 13 bases between the two ends.

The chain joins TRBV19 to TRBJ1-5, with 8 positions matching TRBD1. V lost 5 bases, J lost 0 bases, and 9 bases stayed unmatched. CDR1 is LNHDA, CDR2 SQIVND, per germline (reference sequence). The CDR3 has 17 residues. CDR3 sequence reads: CASSWSRQGNSNQPQHF. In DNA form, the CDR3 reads TGTGCCAGTAGTTGGTCAAGACAGGGGAATAGCAATCAGCCCCAGCATTTT.

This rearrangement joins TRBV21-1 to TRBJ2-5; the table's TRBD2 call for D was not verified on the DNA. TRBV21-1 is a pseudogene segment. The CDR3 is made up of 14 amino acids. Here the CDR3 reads CASSKALEQETQYF. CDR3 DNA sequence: TGTGCCAGCAGCAAAGCTTTGGAGCAAGAGACCCAGTACTTC.

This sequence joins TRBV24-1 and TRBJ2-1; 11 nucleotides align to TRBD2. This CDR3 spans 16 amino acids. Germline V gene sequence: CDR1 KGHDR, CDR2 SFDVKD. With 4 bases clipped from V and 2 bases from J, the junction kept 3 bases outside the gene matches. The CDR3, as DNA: TGTGCCACCAGTGACCCGGGACTAGCGGCCTACAATGAGCAGTTCTTC. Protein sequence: CATSDPGLAAYNEQFF.

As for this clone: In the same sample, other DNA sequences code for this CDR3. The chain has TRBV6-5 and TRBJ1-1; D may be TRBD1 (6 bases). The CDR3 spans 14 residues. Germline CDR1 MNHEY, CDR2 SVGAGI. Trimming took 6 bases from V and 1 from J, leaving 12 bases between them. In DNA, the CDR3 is TGTGCCAGCAGCTTCGGGACAACGAACACTGAAGCTTTCTTT. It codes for CASSFGTTNTEAFF.

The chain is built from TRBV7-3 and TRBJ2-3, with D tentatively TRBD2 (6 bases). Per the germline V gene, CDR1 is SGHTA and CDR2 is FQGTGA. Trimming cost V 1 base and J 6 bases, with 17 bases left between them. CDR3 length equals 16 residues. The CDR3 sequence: CASSLKSGRPPDTQYF. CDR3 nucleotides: TGTGCCAGCAGCTTAAAGTCAGGGAGGCCCCCGGATACGCAGTATTTT.

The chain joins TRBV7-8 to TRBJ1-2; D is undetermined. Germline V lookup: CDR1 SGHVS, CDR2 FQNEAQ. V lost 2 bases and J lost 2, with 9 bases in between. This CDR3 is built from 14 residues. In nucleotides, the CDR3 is TGTGCCAGCAGCTTATTTGCCCCGAACTATGGCTACACCTTC. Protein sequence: CASSLFAPNYGYTF.

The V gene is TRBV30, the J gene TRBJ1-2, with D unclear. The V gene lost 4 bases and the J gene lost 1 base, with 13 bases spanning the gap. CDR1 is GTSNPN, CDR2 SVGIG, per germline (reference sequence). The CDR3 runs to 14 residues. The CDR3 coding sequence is TGTGCCTGGACCGAGGCATCGAGTAACTATGGCTACACCTTC. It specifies CAWTEASSNYGYTF.

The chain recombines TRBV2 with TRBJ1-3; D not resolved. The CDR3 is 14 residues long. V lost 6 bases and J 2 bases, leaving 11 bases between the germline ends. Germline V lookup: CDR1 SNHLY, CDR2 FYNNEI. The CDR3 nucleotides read TGTGCCAGCAGGACCGCGGGTACTGGAAACACCATATATTTT. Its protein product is CASRTAGTGNTIYF.

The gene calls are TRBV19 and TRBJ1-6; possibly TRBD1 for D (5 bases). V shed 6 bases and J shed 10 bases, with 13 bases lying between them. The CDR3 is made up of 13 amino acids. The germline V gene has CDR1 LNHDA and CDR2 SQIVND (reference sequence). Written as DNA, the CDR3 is TGTGCCAGTAGGCCCGTGAGGGACTCACCCCTCCACTTT. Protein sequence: CASRPVRDSPLHF.